Below, 17 T cell receptor beta chains from the same sample are listed, as sequenced in a study of post-analysis software for immune sequencing data. Overall study results and limits: Among five TRBV segments more frequent in patients than controls were TRBV5-6, TRBV5-1 and TRBV20-1.

These receptors' targets are unknown. Sequencing libraries made from TCR beta cDNA carried unique molecular identifiers. TCRdb called the PCR reads again in MiXCR, with one record for every CDR3 protein. In the table there are roughly 800,000 distinct CDR3 sequences, around 45% of which are singletons. Sequenced material: blood. The receptors originated from a girl between 5 and 17 years old with multiple sclerosis.

This chain links TRBV29-1 with TRBJ1-2; a possible D gene is TRBD1 (6 bases). The CDR3 totals 13 residues. Germline CDR1 SQVTM, CDR2 ANQGSEA. Trimming removed 7 bases from V and 4 bases from J, with 16 bases in between. The DNA for the CDR3 is TGCAGCGGACAACAGGGCTCTGGCTATGGCTACACCTTC. This codes for CSGQQGSGYGYTF.

The rearrangement joins TRBV7-2 to TRBJ1-5, with D tentatively TRBD1 (6 bases). Trimming took 5 bases from V and 4 from J, leaving 18 bases between them. From germline, CDR1 is SGHTA and CDR2 FQGNSA. CDR3 size: 16 residues. This CDR3 is CASSPEGVGSNQPQHF. Here the CDR3 DNA reads TGTGCCAGCAGCCCGGAGGGGGTGGGAAGTAATCAGCCCCAGCATTTT.

The rearrangement joins TRBV7-9 to TRBJ1-1; D gene unclear. Germline CDR1 and CDR2: SEHNR and FQNEAQ (reference sequence). The CDR3 consists of 14 residues. V lost 10 bases, J lost 5 bases, and 20 bases lay in between. In DNA, the CDR3 is TGTGCCACCCGCAGGACCTTAGGTGGGACTGAAGCTTTCTTT. This sequence encodes CATRRTLGGTEAFF.

The chain uses TRBV20-1 and TRBJ1-1; weak D call: TRBD1 (6 bases). Germline CDR1 reads DFQATT; CDR2 reads SNEGSKA (reference sequence). The CDR3 has 14 residues. The V and J ends lost 5 bases and 6 bases respectively, with 19 bases between them. CDR3 loop: CSAHNRVVSAEAFF. For the CDR3, the DNA is TGCAGTGCTCATAACAGGGTCGTATCCGCTGAAGCTTTCTTT.

Only a few counts were recorded for this clonotype. A much larger clone differs from this one at a single base, so this may be a read error. The V call is TRBV20-1, the J call TRBJ2-3; 8 bases line up with TRBD1. V shed 1 base and J 1 base; nucleotides not matched to a gene: 1. Per germline, CDR1 DFQATT and CDR2 SNEGSKA (reference sequence). The CDR3 loop spans 14 amino acids. Here the CDR3 DNA reads TGCAGTGCTAGAGTGGGACAGGGCACAGATACGCAGTATTTT. Translated: CSARVGQGTDTQYF.

V usage is TRBV29-1 and J usage is TRBJ2-5; no clear D gene. The CDR3 contains 13 residues. Germline V gene sequence: CDR1 SQVTM, CDR2 ANQGSEA. V was clipped by 4 bases and J by 2 bases, with 11 bases between them. The CDR3 here is CSVAMLTQETQYF. The CDR3 DNA reads as TGCAGCGTTGCCATGCTAACGCAAGAGACCCAGTACTTC. The full variable domain, its missing parts supplied by reference TRBV29-1 and TRBJ2-5, is SAVISQKPSRDICQRGTSLTIQCQVDSQVTMMFWYRQQPGQSLTLIATANQGSEATYESGFVIDKFPISRPNLTFSTLTVSNMSPEDSSIYLCSVAMLTQETQYFGPGTRLLVL.

This chain uses TRBV6-2 or TRBV6-3 with TRBJ2-1, with 11 positions matching TRBD2. The CDR3 spans 20 residues. The ends lost 2 bases at V and 4 bases at J; junction bases unmatched: 16. CDR1 MNHEY and CDR2 SVGEGT come from the germline V gene. As DNA, the CDR3 is TGTGCCAGCAGTTACCCGGACCCCGGAGAGGGGACTAGCGGTTACAATGAGCAGTTCTTC. It is translated as CASSYPDPGEGTSGYNEQFF.

This clonotype has more than one count but fewer than ten. This chain links TRBV28 with TRBJ1-2; D possibly corresponds to TRBD1 (6 bases). The CDR3 contains 12 residues. Trimming cost V 7 bases and J 6 bases, with 12 bases left between them. In germline, CDR1 is MDHEN, CDR2 SYDVKM. DNA of the CDR3: TGTGCCAGCACCGGGGACAATCATGGCTACACCTTC. Its protein product is CASTGDNHGYTF.

This chain uses TRBV2 with TRBJ2-3; 8 bases are a match to TRBD2. Germline assignment: CDR1 SNHLY and CDR2 FYNNEI. CDR3 length: 15 residues. Losses at the gene ends were 1 base for V and 10 bases for J; bases not matched to a gene: 10. CDR3 amino acids: CASSEGAGARVPQYF. The CDR3, as DNA: TGTGCCAGCAGTGAAGGAGCGGGAGCCCGCGTCCCGCAGTATTTT.

Only a few counts were recorded for this clonotype. This chain uses TRBV20-1 with TRBJ2-5; 16 bases agree with TRBD2. This CDR3 is 18 amino acids long. V lost 3 bases and J lost 2; bases outside the gene matches: 9. Germline CDR1 is DFQATT and CDR2 is SNEGSKA (reference sequence). The DNA for the CDR3 is TGCAGTGCTAGTGACGACAGGGGACTAGCGGGAGGGCAAGAGACCCAGTACTTC. This codes for CSASDDRGLAGGQETQYF.

As regards this clonotype: At one end the junction does not follow the germline gene, possibly because of a read error. The rearrangement uses TRBV12-3 or TRBV12-4 and TRBJ2-2; D ambiguous. The CDR3 is made up of 15 amino acids. The CDR3 sequence is CAGSPVTVWTGELFF. The CDR3 DNA follows: TGTGCCGGCAGCCCCGTAACAGTCTGGACCGGGGAGCTGTTTTTT.

This chain connects TRBV28 to TRBJ1-2; 7 nucleotides agree with TRBD1. There are 13 residues in the CDR3. The germline CDR1 and CDR2 sequences are MDHEN and SYDVKM. J was trimmed by 8 bases and V by 3 bases; bases with no gene match: 6. The CDR3 region is CASSLEGAVGYTF. CDR3 in DNA: TGTGCCAGCAGTTTGGAGGGGGCAGTCGGCTACACCTTC.

The rearrangement uses TRBV12-3 or TRBV12-4 and TRBJ2-3; 8 bases line up with TRBD2. CDR3 length equals 16 residues. V was pared by 3 bases and J by 2 bases, with 7 bases of the junction left unmatched. CDR3 sequence (DNA): TGTGCCAGCAGTTTCCAACCGACTAGCGACACAGATACGCAGTATTTT. Translated, it gives CASSFQPTSDTDTQYF.

The V gene is TRBV28, the J gene TRBJ2-6; D ambiguous. Germline V lookup: CDR1 MDHEN, CDR2 SYDVKM. Trimming stripped 7 bases from V and 1 base from J, with 5 bases between. This CDR3 has 13 amino acids. In nucleotides, the CDR3 is TGTGCCAGCATCCGTTCTGGGGCCAACGTCCTGACTTTC. Translation gives CASIRSGANVLTF.

The CDR3 nucleotides read TGTGCCAGCAGTTTATTCTTTGGCGGGGCTTACAATGAGCAGTACTTC. Residues: CASSLFFGGAYNEQYF. The rearrangement links TRBV27 to TRBJ2-5; tentatively, D is TRBD2 (6 bases). Germline CDR1 MNHEY, CDR2 SMNVEV (reference sequence). This CDR3 contains 16 residues. Trimming removed 1 base from V and 11 bases from J, with 23 bases in between.

This clonotype has more than one count but fewer than ten. The chain carries TRBV7-2 and TRBJ2-7; D possibly corresponds to TRBD1 (6 bases). Germline CDR1 and CDR2: SGHTA and FQGNSA. The CDR3 consists of 13 residues. V gave up 5 bases and J gave up 7 bases, with 15 bases separating them. The DNA for the CDR3 is TGTGCCAGCAGCGTACAGGGTCAGTGGGAGCAGTACTTC. Amino acid sequence: CASSVQGQWEQYF.

This clonotype was picked up a small number of times. This chain uses TRBV28 with TRBJ2-3, with D unresolved. Per the germline V gene, CDR1 is MDHEN and CDR2 is SYDVKM. Trimming removed 5 bases from V and 2 bases from J, with 8 bases in between. The CDR3 runs 13 residues. CDR3 sequence: CASSDTLTDTQYF. CDR3 in DNA: TGTGCCAGCAGTGACACACTCACAGATACGCAGTATTTT.